What follows are 22 T cell receptor beta chains derived from one specimen sequenced in a study of radiotherapy plus CTLA-4 blockade in lung cancer. Generated by immunoSEQ multiplex PCR, the TCRdb table keeps only in-frame clones and is missing some. Of approximately 38,000 clones listed, approximately 86% are singletons. Specimen: peripheral blood, collected from a patient treated with radiotherapy plus ipilimumab. All receptors come from a human donor with non-small cell lung cancer whose response to radiotherapy plus ipilimumab could not be evaluated.

The CDR3: CASSLGAGGTYEQYF. CDR3 DNA: TGCGCCAGCAGCCTGGGGGCAGGAGGCACCTACGAGCAGTACTTC. The rearrangement joins TRBV4-3 to TRBJ2-7; tentatively, D is TRBD1 (6 bases). V was trimmed by 4 bases and J by 2 bases, leaving 15 bases between them. This CDR3 has 15 residues. Germline-derived CDR1 and CDR2 are LGHNA and YSLEER.

The chain uses TRBV28 and TRBJ2-7, with a tentative D call TRBD2 (5 bases). Trimming took off 8 bases at V and 0 bases at J, with 17 bases between the two ends. Germline lookup yields CDR1 MDHEN and CDR2 SYDVKM. The CDR3 is 15 amino acids. The CDR3 reads CASSIWTVSSYEQYF. DNA for the CDR3: TGTGCCAGCTCGATCTGGACTGTGAGCTCCTACGAGCAGTACTTC. Complete variable domain (other parts from reference TRBV28 and TRBJ2-7): DVKVTQSSRYLVKRTGEKVFLECVQDMDHENMFWYRQDPGLGLRLIYFSYDVKMKEKGDIPEGYSVSREKKERFSLILESASTNQTSMYLCASSIWTVSSYEQYFGPGTRLTVT.

The rearrangement joins TRBV25-1 to TRBJ1-1; maybe TRBD1 (6 bases). There are 13 residues in the CDR3. V gave up 6 bases and J gave up 10 bases, with 18 bases separating them. Germline loops: CDR1 MGHDK, CDR2 SYGVNS. The CDR3 sequence is CASSKHPEGVAFF. The CDR3 nucleotides are TGTGCCAGCAGCAAACATCCAGAGGGGGTAGCTTTCTTT. The whole variable domain, remainder taken from reference TRBV25-1 and TRBJ1-1, is EADIYQTPRYLVIGTGKKITLECSQTMGHDKMYWYQQDPGMELHLIHYSYGVNSTEKGDLSSESTVSRIRTEHFPLTLESARPSHTSQYLCASSKHPEGVAFFGQGTRLTVV.

The sample holds a few counts of this clone. This chain links TRBV6-1 with TRBJ1-2; D is uncertain. The CDR3 length is 12 residues. The V gene lost 1 base and the J gene lost 8 bases, with 8 bases spanning the gap. Germline CDR1 and CDR2: MNHNS and SASEGT. The CDR3 loop reads CASSEVPGGYTF. The CDR3 DNA is TGTGCCAGCAGTGAAGTCCCGGGGGGCTACACCTTC.

The CDR3 loop is CASSVGQWTTNEKLFF. CDR3 nucleotides: TGCGCCAGCAGCGTGGGACAGTGGACAACTAATGAAAAACTGTTTTTT. The chain recombines TRBV5-1 with TRBJ1-4; 7 nucleotides match TRBD1. Germline V gene sequence: CDR1 SGHRS, CDR2 YFSETQ. V was pared by 4 bases and J by 0 bases, with 6 bases of the junction left unmatched. The length of the CDR3 is 16 residues. Full variable domain (rest looked up from reference TRBV5-1 and TRBJ1-4): KAGVTQTPRYLIKTRGQQVTLSCSPISGHRSVSWYQQTPGQGLQFLFEYFSETQRNKGNFPGRFSGRQFSNSRSEMNVSTLELGDSALYLCASSVGQWTTNEKLFFGSGTQLSVL.

This chain links TRBV23-1 with TRBJ1-2; D possibly corresponds to TRBD1 (6 bases). TRBV23-1 qualifies as an ORF whose function is uncertain. The V and J ends lost 0 bases and 4 bases respectively, with 15 bases between them. The CDR3 loop spans 16 amino acids. Here the CDR3 reads CASSQSTGGTGYGYTF. The CDR3 DNA follows: TGCGCCAGCAGTCAATCGACGGGGGGCACGGGCTATGGCTACACCTTC.

This clone was observed once. The gene calls are TRBV6-1 and TRBJ1-1, with TRBD1 as a possible D gene (5 bases). V gave up 11 bases and J gave up 6 bases, with 19 bases separating them. The CDR3 has 13 amino acids. CDR1 and CDR2 (germline): MNHNS, SASEGT. This CDR3 is CAGGPDIWAEAFF. CDR3 coding DNA: TGTGCCGGCGGACCGGACATTTGGGCTGAAGCTTTCTTT.

A single count supports this clone. This chain joins TRBV6-1 and TRBJ2-4; TRBD1 matches 8 bases. The germline gives CDR1 MNHNS, CDR2 SASEGT. The ends lost 1 base at V and 8 bases at J; junction bases unmatched: 7. The CDR3 consists of 15 residues. The CDR3 reads CASSEGGTGVYIQYF. In DNA, the CDR3 is TGTGCCAGCAGTGAAGGGGGGACAGGAGTGTACATTCAGTACTTC.

V usage is TRBV28 and J usage is TRBJ2-2; tentative D call: TRBD1 (6 bases). CDR3 length: 15 residues. Germline V gene sequence: CDR1 MDHEN, CDR2 SYDVKM. V was trimmed by 7 bases and J by 5 bases, leaving 17 bases between them. DNA of the CDR3: TGTGCCAGCACCTTCCCGACAGGCAGAACCGGGGAGCTGTTTTTT. Amino acids: CASTFPTGRTGELFF.

The chain uses TRBV19 and TRBJ2-1; no reliable D call. The V end lost 6 bases, the J end lost 6 bases, and 9 bases lay between the germline ends. Germline V gene data show CDR1 as LNHDA and CDR2 as SQIVND (reference sequence). This CDR3 spans 12 amino acids. CDR3 loop: CASSGKINEQFF. CDR3 coding DNA: TGTGCCAGTAGCGGTAAAATCAATGAGCAGTTCTTC.

The chain uses TRBV9 and TRBJ2-2; 13 nucleotides line up with TRBD2. CDR3 length: 19 amino acids. V dropped 0 bases and J dropped 5; count of bases not matched to a gene: 10. Germline V CDR1 and CDR2: SGDLS, YYNGEE. The CDR3 region has the DNA TGTGCCAGCAGCGTAGGGGGACTAGCGGGGCCAACGGGGACCGGGGAGCTGTTTTTT. Its translation: CASSVGGLAGPTGTGELFF. Variable domain in full (rest from reference TRBV9 and TRBJ2-2): DSGVTQTPKHLITATGQRVTLRCSPRSGDLSVYWYQQSLDQGLQFLIQYYNGEERAKGNILERFSAQQFPDLHSELNLSSLELGDSALYFCASSVGGLAGPTGTGELFFGEGSRLTVL.

The chain joins TRBV7-9 to TRBJ2-5; no reliable D call. V dropped 5 bases and J dropped 5 bases, with 15 bases sitting between them. Germline CDR1 SEHNR, CDR2 FQNEAQ (reference sequence). The CDR3 totals 14 residues. The CDR3 nucleotides read TGTGCCAGCAGCCGCCCTGAACTATTGGAGACCCAGTACTTC. Amino acid sequence: CASSRPELLETQYF.

In DNA, the CDR3 is TGTGCCAGCAGACCCCCTAACAGGGGGCGGACGCGCATGTTGTATGGCTACACCTTC. As protein: CASRPPNRGRTRMLYGYTF. V usage is TRBV28 and J usage is TRBJ1-2; TRBD1 matches 9 bases. This CDR3 contains 19 residues. Germline V lookup: CDR1 MDHEN, CDR2 SYDVKM. V lost 6 bases, J lost 5 bases, and 22 bases stayed unmatched.

This clone was seen only once. This chain joins TRBV5-1 and TRBJ2-7; D not certain. Trimming left V 2 bases short and J 3 bases short, with 12 bases between. Germline V gives CDR1 SGHRS, CDR2 YFSETQ. This CDR3 contains 14 residues. The CDR3 reads CASSFEQAYYEQYF. The CDR3, as DNA: TGCGCCAGCAGCTTTGAGCAGGCGTACTACGAGCAGTACTTC.

The chain is built from TRBV7-9 and TRBJ1-1; tentatively, D is TRBD1 (5 bases). Germline CDR1 is SEHNR and CDR2 is FQNEAQ (reference sequence). V was trimmed by 3 bases and J by 5 bases, leaving 10 bases between them. The CDR3 is 13 amino acids. CDR3 protein: CASSFLQATEAFF. DNA of the CDR3: TGTGCCAGCAGCTTTTTACAGGCGACTGAAGCTTTCTTT.

The chain employs TRBV10-3 and TRBJ2-7; TRBD1 aligns across 8 bases. CDR1 ENHRY and CDR2 SYGVKD come from the germline V gene. J gave up 4 bases and V 0 bases, and 8 bases lay outside the gene matches. The CDR3 runs to 16 residues. CDR3 region: CAISESVVGQGYEQYF. The DNA of the CDR3 is TGTGCCATCAGTGAGTCTGTAGTTGGACAGGGTTACGAGCAGTACTTC.

The genes are TRBV9 and TRBJ2-2; D is uncertain. The CDR3 has 18 amino acids. CDR1 is SGDLS, CDR2 YYNGEE, per germline. V lost 0 bases and J 4 bases, leaving 19 bases between the germline ends. The CDR3 DNA sequence: TGTGCCAGCAGCGTAGAGTCCAGGCGTGTGGCCCCCACCGGGGAGCTGTTTTTT. Its protein is CASSVESRRVAPTGELFF.

The J gene is TRBJ1-5, the V gene TRBV4-1; a weak D match, TRBD1 (5 bases). Deletions cut 4 bases from V and 0 bases from J, with 16 bases between. Germline V CDR1 and CDR2: MGHRA, YSYEKL. This CDR3 is built from 17 residues. CDR3 loop: CASSPLPWDFSNQPQHF. In DNA form, the CDR3 reads TGCGCCAGCAGCCCACTCCCTTGGGACTTTAGCAATCAGCCCCAGCATTTT.

The rearrangement links TRBV10-2 to TRBJ2-7; 9 bases agree with TRBD2. CDR1 is WSHSY, CDR2 SAAADI, per germline. The CDR3 is 14 residues long. Trimming cost V 2 bases and J 6 bases; bases outside gene matches: 5. CDR3 region: CASSEPATSGEQYF. The CDR3, as DNA: TGCGCCAGCAGTGAGCCGGCGACTAGCGGCGAGCAGTACTTC.

The V call is TRBV6-5, the J call TRBJ2-1; 14 positions agree with TRBD2. V was clipped by 7 bases and J by 9 bases; unmatched bases: 5. The CDR3 is 14 amino acids. CDR1 and CDR2 (germline): MNHEY, SVGAGI. The CDR3 is CASTPGLAGVEQFF. In nucleotides, the CDR3 is TGTGCCAGCACCCCGGGACTAGCGGGAGTTGAGCAGTTCTTC.

This sequence joins TRBV28 and TRBJ1-4; perhaps TRBD1 as D (5 bases). The CDR3 spans 14 residues. V dropped 6 bases and J dropped 7 bases, with 15 bases sitting between them. Germline values: CDR1 MDHEN, CDR2 SYDVKM. The DNA of the CDR3 is TGTGCCAGCAGGGGGGGTCAGAGGGTTGAAAAACTGTTTTTT. Amino acids: CASRGGQRVEKLFF.

The genes are TRBV6-1 and TRBJ1-5, with 8 bases identical to TRBD1. V gave up 10 bases and J gave up 4 bases; unmatched junction bases: 9. CDR1 and CDR2 from the germline V gene are MNHNS and SASEGT. This CDR3 comprises 14 residues. DNA for the CDR3: TGTGCCACCTCCCCCCGACAGGGGAATCAGCCCCAGCATTTT. Translation gives CATSPRQGNQPQHF.